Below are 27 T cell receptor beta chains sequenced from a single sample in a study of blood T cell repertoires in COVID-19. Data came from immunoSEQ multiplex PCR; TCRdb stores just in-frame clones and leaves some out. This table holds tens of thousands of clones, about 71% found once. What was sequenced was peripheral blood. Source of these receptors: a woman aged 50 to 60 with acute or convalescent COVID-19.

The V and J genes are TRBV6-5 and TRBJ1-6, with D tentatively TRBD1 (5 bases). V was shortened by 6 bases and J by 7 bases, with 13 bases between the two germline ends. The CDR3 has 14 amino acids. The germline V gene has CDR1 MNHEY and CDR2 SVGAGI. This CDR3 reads CASRGEASNSPLHF. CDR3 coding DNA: TGTGCCAGCAGGGGGGAGGCGTCGAATTCACCCCTCCACTTT.

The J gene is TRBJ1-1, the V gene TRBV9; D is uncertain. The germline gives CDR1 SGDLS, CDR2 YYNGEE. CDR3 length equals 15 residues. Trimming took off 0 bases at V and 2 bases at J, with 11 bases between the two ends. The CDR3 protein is CASSVGGGYNTEAFF. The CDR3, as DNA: TGTGCCAGCAGCGTAGGGGGAGGATATAACACTGAAGCTTTCTTT. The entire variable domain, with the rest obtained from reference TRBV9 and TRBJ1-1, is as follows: DSGVTQTPKHLITATGQRVTLRCSPRSGDLSVYWYQQSLDQGLQFLIQYYNGEERAKGNILERFSAQQFPDLHSELNLSSLELGDSALYFCASSVGGGYNTEAFFGQGTRLTVV.

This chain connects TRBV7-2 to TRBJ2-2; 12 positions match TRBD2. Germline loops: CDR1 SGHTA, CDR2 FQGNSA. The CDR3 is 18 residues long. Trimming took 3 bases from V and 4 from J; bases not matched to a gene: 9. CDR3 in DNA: TGTGCCAGCAGCTTCTCTAGCGGGGGGGCTCGTCCCACCGGGGAGCTGTTTTTT. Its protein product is CASSFSSGGARPTGELFF.

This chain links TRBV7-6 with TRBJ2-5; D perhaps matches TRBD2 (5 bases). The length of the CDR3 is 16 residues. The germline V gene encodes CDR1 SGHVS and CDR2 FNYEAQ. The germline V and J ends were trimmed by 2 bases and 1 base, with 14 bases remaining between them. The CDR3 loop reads CASSLYLPDSQETQYF. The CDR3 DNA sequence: TGTGCCAGCAGCTTATACCTCCCGGACTCCCAAGAGACCCAGTACTTC.

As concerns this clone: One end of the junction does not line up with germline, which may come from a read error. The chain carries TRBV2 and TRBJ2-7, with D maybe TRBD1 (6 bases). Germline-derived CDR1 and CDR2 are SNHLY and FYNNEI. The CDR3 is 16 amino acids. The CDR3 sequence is CASREDPGTSSYEQYF. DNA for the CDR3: TGTGCCAGCAGAGAAGACCCAGGGACAAGCTCCTACGAGCAGTACTTC.

The CDR3 sequence: CASSPGLDQPQHF. The DNA of the CDR3 is TGTGCCAGCTCACCAGGACTCGATCAGCCCCAGCATTTT. This sequence joins TRBV18 and TRBJ1-5; no clear D. Germline V gene sequence: CDR1 KGHSH, CDR2 LQKENI. The V end lost 2 bases, the J end lost 5 bases, and 7 bases lay between the germline ends. This CDR3 comprises 13 residues.

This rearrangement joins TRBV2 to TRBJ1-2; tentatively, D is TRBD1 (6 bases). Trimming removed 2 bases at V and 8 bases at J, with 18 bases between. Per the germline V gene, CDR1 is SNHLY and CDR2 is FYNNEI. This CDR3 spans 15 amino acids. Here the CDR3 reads CASSELDSKGRGYTF. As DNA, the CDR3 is TGTGCCAGCAGTGAATTGGACAGTAAAGGTCGCGGCTACACCTTC.

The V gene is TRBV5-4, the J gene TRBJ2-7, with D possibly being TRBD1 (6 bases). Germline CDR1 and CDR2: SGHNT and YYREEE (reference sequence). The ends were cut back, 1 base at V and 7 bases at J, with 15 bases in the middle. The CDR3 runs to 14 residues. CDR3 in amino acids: CASSLPTGFGEQYF. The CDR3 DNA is TGTGCCAGCAGCTTGCCAACAGGGTTTGGAGAGCAGTACTTC. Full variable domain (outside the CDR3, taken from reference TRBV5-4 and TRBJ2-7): ETGVTQSPTHLIKTRGQQVTLRCSSQSGHNTVSWYQQALGQGPQFIFQYYREEENGRGNFPPRFSGLQFPNYSSELNVNALELDDSALYLCASSLPTGFGEQYFGPGTRLTVT.

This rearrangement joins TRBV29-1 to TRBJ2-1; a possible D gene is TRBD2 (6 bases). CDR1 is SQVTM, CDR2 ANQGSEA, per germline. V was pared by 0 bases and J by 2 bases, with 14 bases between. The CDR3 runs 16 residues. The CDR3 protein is CSVEDHGGEAYNEQFF. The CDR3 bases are TGCAGCGTTGAAGATCATGGCGGGGAGGCCTACAATGAGCAGTTCTTC.

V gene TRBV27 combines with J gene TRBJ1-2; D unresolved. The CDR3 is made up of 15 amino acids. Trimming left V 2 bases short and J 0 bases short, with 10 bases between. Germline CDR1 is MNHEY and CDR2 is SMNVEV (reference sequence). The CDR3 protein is CASSLRLAANYGYTF. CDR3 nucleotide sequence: TGTGCCAGCAGTTTACGTCTTGCAGCTAACTATGGCTACACCTTC.

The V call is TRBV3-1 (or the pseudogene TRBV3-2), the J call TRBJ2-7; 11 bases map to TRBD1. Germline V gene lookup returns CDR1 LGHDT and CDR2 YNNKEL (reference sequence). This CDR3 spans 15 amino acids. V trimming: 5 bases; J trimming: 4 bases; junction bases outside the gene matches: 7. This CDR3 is CASSKGTGGIYEQYF. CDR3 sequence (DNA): TGTGCCAGCAGCAAAGGGACAGGGGGTATATACGAGCAGTACTTC.

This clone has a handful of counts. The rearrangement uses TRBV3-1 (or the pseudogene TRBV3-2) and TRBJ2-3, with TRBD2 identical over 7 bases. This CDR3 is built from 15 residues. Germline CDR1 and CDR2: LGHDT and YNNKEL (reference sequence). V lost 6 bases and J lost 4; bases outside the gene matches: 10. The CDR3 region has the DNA TGTGCCAGCAGTTCTACCAGCGGGACGGCAGATACGCAGTATTTT. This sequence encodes CASSSTSGTADTQYF.

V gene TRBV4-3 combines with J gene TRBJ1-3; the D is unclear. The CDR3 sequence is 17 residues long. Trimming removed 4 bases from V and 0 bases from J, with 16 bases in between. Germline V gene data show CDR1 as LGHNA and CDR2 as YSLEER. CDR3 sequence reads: CASSLQKPGASGNTIYF. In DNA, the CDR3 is TGCGCCAGCAGCCTCCAAAAGCCAGGCGCCTCTGGAAACACCATATATTTT.

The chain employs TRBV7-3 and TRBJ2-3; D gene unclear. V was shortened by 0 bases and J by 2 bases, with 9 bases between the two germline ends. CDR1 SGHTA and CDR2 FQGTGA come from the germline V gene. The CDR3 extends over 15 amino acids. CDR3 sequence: CASSLTSRYTDTQYF. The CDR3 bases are TGTGCCAGCAGCTTAACTAGCCGATACACAGATACGCAGTATTTT.

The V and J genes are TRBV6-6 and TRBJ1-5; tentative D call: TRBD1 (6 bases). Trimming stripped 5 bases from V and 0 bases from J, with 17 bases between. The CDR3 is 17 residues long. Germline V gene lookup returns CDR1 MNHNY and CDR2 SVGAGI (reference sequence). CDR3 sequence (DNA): TGTGCCAGCAGTCACAACAATTGGACAGTTAGCAATCAGCCCCAGCATTTT. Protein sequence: CASSHNNWTVSNQPQHF.

CDR3 DNA: TGTGCCAGTACCATGACAGGCGGCGGAGGACCCCTCCACTTT. Translated, it gives CASTMTGGGGPLHF. The chain combines TRBV19 with TRBJ1-6; D might be TRBD1 (6 bases). Trimming shortened V by 7 bases and J by 12 bases, and 19 bases separated the two germline ends. Germline assignment: CDR1 LNHDA and CDR2 SQIVND (reference sequence). This CDR3 region has 14 residues.

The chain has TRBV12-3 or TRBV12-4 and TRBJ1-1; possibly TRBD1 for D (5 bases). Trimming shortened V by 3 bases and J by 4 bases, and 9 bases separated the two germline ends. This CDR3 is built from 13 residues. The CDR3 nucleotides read TGTGCCAGCAGTTTCCAGGGTTCCACTGAAGCTTTCTTT. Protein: CASSFQGSTEAFF.

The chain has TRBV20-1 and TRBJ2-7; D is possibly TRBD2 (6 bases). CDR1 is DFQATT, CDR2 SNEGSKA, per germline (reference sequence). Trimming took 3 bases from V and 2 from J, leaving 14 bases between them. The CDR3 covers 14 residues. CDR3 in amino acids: CSASHAGLTYEQYF. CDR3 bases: TGCAGTGCTAGTCACGCGGGGCTAACCTACGAGCAGTACTTC.

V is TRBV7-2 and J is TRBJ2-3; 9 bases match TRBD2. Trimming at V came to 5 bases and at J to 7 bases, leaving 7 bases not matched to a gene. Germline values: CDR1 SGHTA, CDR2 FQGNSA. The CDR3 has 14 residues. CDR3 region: CASSHSAGGHTQYF. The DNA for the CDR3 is TGTGCCAGCAGCCATTCGGCGGGGGGGCATACGCAGTATTTT.

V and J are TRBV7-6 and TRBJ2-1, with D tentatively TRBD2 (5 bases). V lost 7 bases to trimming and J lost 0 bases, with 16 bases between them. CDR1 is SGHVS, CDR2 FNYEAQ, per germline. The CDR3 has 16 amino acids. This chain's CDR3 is CASTPRWGDSYNEQFF. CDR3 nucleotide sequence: TGTGCCAGCACCCCCCGGTGGGGAGACTCCTACAATGAGCAGTTCTTC.

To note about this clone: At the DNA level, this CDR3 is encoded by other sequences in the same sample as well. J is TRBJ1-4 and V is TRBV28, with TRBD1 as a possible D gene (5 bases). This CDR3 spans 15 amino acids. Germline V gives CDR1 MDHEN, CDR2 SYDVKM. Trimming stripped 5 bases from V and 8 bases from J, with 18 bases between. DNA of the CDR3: TGTGCCAGCAGTCCCACAGGAAAGGGTGACGAAAAACTGTTTTTT. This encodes CASSPTGKGDEKLFF. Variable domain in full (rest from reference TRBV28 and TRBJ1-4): DVKVTQSSRYLVKRTGEKVFLECVQDMDHENMFWYRQDPGLGLRLIYFSYDVKMKEKGDIPEGYSVSREKKERFSLILESASTNQTSMYLCASSPTGKGDEKLFFGSGTQLSVL.

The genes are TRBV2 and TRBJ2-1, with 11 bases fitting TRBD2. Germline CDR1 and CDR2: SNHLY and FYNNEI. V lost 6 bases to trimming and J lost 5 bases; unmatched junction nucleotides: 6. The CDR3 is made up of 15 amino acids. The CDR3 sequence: CASRVTSGGDNEQFF. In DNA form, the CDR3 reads TGTGCCAGCAGGGTTACTAGCGGGGGAGACAATGAGCAGTTCTTC.

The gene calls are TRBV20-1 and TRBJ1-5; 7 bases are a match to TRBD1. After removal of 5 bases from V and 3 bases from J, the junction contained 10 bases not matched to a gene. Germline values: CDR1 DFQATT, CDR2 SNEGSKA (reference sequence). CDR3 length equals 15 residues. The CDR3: CSAGDWGQINQPQHF. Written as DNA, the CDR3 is TGCAGTGCTGGTGATTGGGGACAGATCAATCAGCCCCAGCATTTT.

CDR3 residues: CASKWPRGSEQYF. In DNA, the CDR3 is TGTGCCAGCAAGTGGCCCCGGGGGTCCGAGCAGTACTTC. The gene calls are TRBV2 and TRBJ2-7; possible D gene TRBD2, 6 bases. The V end lost 7 bases, the J end lost 6 bases, and 16 bases lay between the germline ends. Looked up from germline, CDR1 is SNHLY and CDR2 is FYNNEI. This CDR3 is built from 13 residues.

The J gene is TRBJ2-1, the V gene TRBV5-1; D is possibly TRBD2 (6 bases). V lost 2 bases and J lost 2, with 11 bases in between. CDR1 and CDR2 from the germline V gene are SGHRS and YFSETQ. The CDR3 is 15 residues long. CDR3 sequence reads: CASSFLPGAYNEQFF. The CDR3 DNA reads TGCGCCAGCAGCTTTCTACCGGGGGCCTACAATGAGCAGTTCTTC.

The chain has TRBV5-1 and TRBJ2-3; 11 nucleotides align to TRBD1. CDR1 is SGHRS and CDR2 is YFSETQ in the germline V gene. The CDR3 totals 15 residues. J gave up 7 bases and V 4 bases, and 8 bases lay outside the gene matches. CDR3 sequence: CASSPRTGGGNTQYF. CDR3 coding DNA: TGCGCCAGCAGCCCAAGGACAGGGGGCGGGAATACGCAGTATTTT. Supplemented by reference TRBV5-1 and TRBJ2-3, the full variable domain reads KAGVTQTPRYLIKTRGQQVTLSCSPISGHRSVSWYQQTPGQGLQFLFEYFSETQRNKGNFPGRFSGRQFSNSRSEMNVSTLELGDSALYLCASSPRTGGGNTQYFGPGTRLTVL.

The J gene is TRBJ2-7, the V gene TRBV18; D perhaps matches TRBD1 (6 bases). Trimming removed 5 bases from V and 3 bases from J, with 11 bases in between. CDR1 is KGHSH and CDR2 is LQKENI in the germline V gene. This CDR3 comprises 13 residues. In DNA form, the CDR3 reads TGTGCCAGCTCAGACATACAGGGCTACGAGCAGTACTTC. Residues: CASSDIQGYEQYF. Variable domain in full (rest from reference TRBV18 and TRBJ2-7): NAGVMQNPRHLVRRRGQEARLRCSPMKGHSHVYWYRQLPEEGLKFMVYLQKENIIDESGMPKERFSAEFPKEGPSILRIQQVVRGDSAAYFCASSDIQGYEQYFGPGTRLTVT.